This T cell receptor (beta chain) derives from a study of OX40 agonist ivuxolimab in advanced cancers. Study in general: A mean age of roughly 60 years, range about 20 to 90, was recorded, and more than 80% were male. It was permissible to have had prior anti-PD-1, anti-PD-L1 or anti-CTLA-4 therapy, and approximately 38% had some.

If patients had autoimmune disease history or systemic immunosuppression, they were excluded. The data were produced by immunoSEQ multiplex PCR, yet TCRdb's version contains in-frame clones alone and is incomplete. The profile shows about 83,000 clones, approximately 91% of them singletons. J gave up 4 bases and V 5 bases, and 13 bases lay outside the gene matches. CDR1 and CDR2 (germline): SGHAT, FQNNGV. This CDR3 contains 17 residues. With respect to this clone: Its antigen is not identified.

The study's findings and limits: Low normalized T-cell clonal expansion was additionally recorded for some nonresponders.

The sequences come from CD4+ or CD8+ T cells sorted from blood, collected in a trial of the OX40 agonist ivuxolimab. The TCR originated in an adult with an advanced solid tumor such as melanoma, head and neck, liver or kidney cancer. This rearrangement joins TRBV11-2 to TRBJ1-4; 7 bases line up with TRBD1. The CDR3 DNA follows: TGTGCCAGCAGCCAAGAGACAGGGCGAAGGGGTAATGAAAAACTGTTTTTT. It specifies CASSQETGRRGNEKLFF.